This is a list of T cell receptor beta chains from one sample in a study of shared clonotypes between healthy human individuals. Sequenced by immunoSEQ multiplex PCR; TCRdb stores in-frame clones only, minus some. In the table there are some 680,000 clones, 55% to 85% of which are singletons. The sequenced sample was memory CD4+ T cells sorted from blood. These receptors were obtained from a woman in her twenties or thirties in good health. The CDR3 runs from the conserved cysteine through the conserved F or W. Fields, in order: clone size, V gene, CDR3 length, D gene, J gene, CDR3 DNA, CDR3 protein. D genes are given only for firm matches. Rows give clone size only sometimes, using once, few, many, or a class for an expanded clone.

size: -
V: TRBV5-1
length: 17
D: -
J: TRBJ2-6
DNA: TGCGCCAGCAGCTTGGCGTCCGTTCACTCTGGGGCCAACGTCCTGACTTTC
CDR3: CASSLASVHSGANVLTF

size: -
V: TRBV28
length: 15
D: TRBD1
J: TRBJ1-2
DNA: TGTGCCAGCAGTTTATTTAGGAGACAGGGCCATGGCTACACCTTC
CDR3: CASSLFRRQGHGYTF

size: -
V: TRBV5-1
length: 14
D: TRBD1
J: TRBJ1-6
DNA: TGCGCCAGCACCTCCGGGACAGAAGGTTCACCCCTCCACTTT
CDR3: CASTSGTEGSPLHF

size: -
V: TRBV11-2
length: 13
D: -
J: TRBJ2-5
DNA: TGTGCCAGCAGCTTAGGGGGGAAAGAGACCCAGTACTTC
CDR3: CASSLGGKETQYF

size: few
V: TRBV28
length: 16
D: -
J: TRBJ1-5
DNA: TGTGCCAGCAGTTTACCCGCACAGGGTAGAAATCAGCCCCAGCATTTT
CDR3: CASSLPAQGRNQPQHF

size: few
V: TRBV28
length: 15
D: -
J: TRBJ1-5
DNA: TGTGCCAGCAGTTTAGCCGCCAGGGTAAATCAGCCCCAGCATTTT
CDR3: CASSLAARVNQPQHF

size: -
V: TRBV7-2
length: 18
D: TRBD2
J: TRBJ2-1
DNA: TGTGCCAGCAGCCTGACGGTCCCAGCGGGAGGGCCTGAAAATGAGCAGTTCTTC
CDR3: CASSLTVPAGGPENEQFF

size: -
V: TRBV6-1
length: 15
D: TRBD2
J: TRBJ2-7
DNA: TGTGCCAGCAGTGAAGGAGGTCTAGCGGCCTACGAGCAGTACTTC
CDR3: CASSEGGLAAYEQYF

size: few
V: TRBV2
length: 15
D: -
J: TRBJ1-4
DNA: TGTGCCAGCAGTGATGGGGTTGCGACTAATGAAAAACTGTTTTTT
CDR3: CASSDGVATNEKLFF

size: many
V: TRBV4-2
length: 16
D: TRBD2
J: TRBJ2-5
DNA: TGTGCCAGCAGCCAAGAAGGTAGCGGGGCGGGGGAGACCCAGTACTTC
CDR3: CASSQEGSGAGETQYF

size: -
V: TRBV30
length: 16
D: TRBD1
J: TRBJ1-2
DNA: TGTGCCTGGAGCTCCCAGGGGGGACACGGACTCTATGGCTACACCTTC
CDR3: CAWSSQGGHGLYGYTF

size: few
V: TRBV11-2
length: 15
D: TRBD1
J: TRBJ1-2
DNA: TGTGCCAGCAGCTTAGAAGGGGACAGGCGCAGTGGCTACACCTTC
CDR3: CASSLEGDRRSGYTF

size: few
V: TRBV14
length: 19
D: -
J: TRBJ2-2
DNA: TGTGCCAGCAGCCGGTCCCTAAAGCAGGGCTTTGCGTACACCGGGGAGCTGTTTTTT
CDR3: CASSRSLKQGFAYTGELFF

size: once
V: TRBV10-2
length: 11
D: -
J: TRBJ2-7
DNA: TGCGCCAGCAGCGACAGGTACGAGCAGTACTTC
CDR3: CASSDRYEQYF

size: -
V: TRBV29-1
length: 13
D: -
J: TRBJ1-1
DNA: TGCAGCGCAGAATGGGGGGAAAACACTGAAGCTTTCTTT
CDR3: CSAEWGENTEAFF

size: -
V: TRBV29-1
length: 12
D: -
J: TRBJ2-2
DNA: TGCAGCGTCCCCAGGGCCACCGGGGAGCTGTTTTTT
CDR3: CSVPRATGELFF

size: -
V: TRBV6-6
length: 15
D: TRBD1
J: TRBJ2-1
DNA: TGTGCCAGCAGTAACTTCGGGACAGGCCCCAATGAGCAGTTCTTC
CDR3: CASSNFGTGPNEQFF

size: -
V: TRBV19
length: 15
D: -
J: TRBJ2-3
DNA: TGTGCCAGTCAGGGGACCACGGCCCACACAGATACGCAGTATTTT
CDR3: CASQGTTAHTDTQYF

size: -
V: TRBV27
length: 15
D: TRBD2
J: TRBJ2-2
DNA: TGTGCCAGCAGCAAAAGGGAGGGAAACACCGGGGAGCTGTTTTTT
CDR3: CASSKREGNTGELFF

size: -
V: TRBV28
length: 15
D: -
J: TRBJ1-5
DNA: TGTGCCAGCAGTTCTGCAGACAGGCCCGATCAGCCCCAGCATTTT
CDR3: CASSSADRPDQPQHF

size: -
V: TRBV27
length: 16
D: -
J: TRBJ2-1
DNA: TGTGCCAGCAGTTTCGAGGGGCCCCTCACCGACAATGAGCAGTTCTTC
CDR3: CASSFEGPLTDNEQFF

size: -
V: TRBV19
length: 14
D: -
J: TRBJ2-6
DNA: TGTGCCAGTAGTATAAAATCTGGGGCCAACGTCCTGACTTTC
CDR3: CASSIKSGANVLTF

size: -
V: TRBV28
length: 16
D: -
J: TRBJ1-5
DNA: TGTGCCAGCAGTTTCTTTTGGACAGAAGAGAATCAGCCCCAGCATTTT
CDR3: CASSFFWTEENQPQHF

size: -
V: TRBV13
length: 15
D: TRBD1
J: TRBJ2-4
DNA: TGTGCCAGCAGCCTGAGAAGACAGGGAGAGAACATTCAGTACTTC
CDR3: CASSLRRQGENIQYF

size: -
V: TRBV5-6
length: 14
D: -
J: TRBJ2-3
DNA: TGTGCCAGCAGCCCTACGGCAGACGCGGATACGCAGTATTTT
CDR3: CASSPTADADTQYF

size: -
V: TRBV10-3
length: 15
D: TRBD1
J: TRBJ2-3
DNA: TGTGCCATCAGAAATTCGGACAGGGTGGGCGATACGCAGTATTTT
CDR3: CAIRNSDRVGDTQYF

size: -
V: TRBV5-1
length: 14
D: -
J: TRBJ1-3
DNA: TGCGCCAGCAGCTTGGGGACCTCTGGAAACACCATATATTTT
CDR3: CASSLGTSGNTIYF

size: -
V: TRBV18
length: 14
D: TRBD1
J: TRBJ1-5
DNA: TGTGCCAGCTCTCAACAGGGGAGGAATCAGCCCCAGCATTTT
CDR3: CASSQQGRNQPQHF

size: -
V: TRBV19
length: 13
D: TRBD1
J: TRBJ2-7
DNA: TGTGCCAGTAAAGACAGGGGCCCGGGAGAGCAGTACTTC
CDR3: CASKDRGPGEQYF

size: -
V: TRBV9
length: 16
D: -
J: TRBJ2-1
DNA: TGTGCCAGCAGCGTATTATTCGGGAGTGGCTACAATGAGCAGTTCTTC
CDR3: CASSVLFGSGYNEQFF

size: -
V: TRBV9
length: 17
D: -
J: TRBJ2-2
DNA: TGTGCCAGCAGCGTAGGAGGTGTATCTGACCTCACCGGGGAGCTGTTTTTT
CDR3: CASSVGGVSDLTGELFF

size: -
V: TRBV6-5
length: 15
D: TRBD1
J: TRBJ2-7
DNA: TGTGCCAGCACCAGGCCGGGGACAGGGTCCCTCGAGCAGTACTTC
CDR3: CASTRPGTGSLEQYF

size: -
V: TRBV6-1
length: 13
D: -
J: TRBJ2-5
DNA: TGTGCCAGCAGTGAGGGGTCCGTGGAGACCCAGTACTTC
CDR3: CASSEGSVETQYF

size: -
V: TRBV5-4
length: 17
D: TRBD1
J: TRBJ1-1
DNA: TGTGCCAGCAGCTTGGAAGGCAGGGGGCGCGTCAACACTGAAGCTTTCTTT
CDR3: CASSLEGRGRVNTEAFF

size: -
V: TRBV7-3
length: 16
D: -
J: TRBJ2-6
DNA: TGTGCCAGCAGCCCCTCGCGGAGCTCTGGGGCCAACGTCCTGACTTTC
CDR3: CASSPSRSSGANVLTF

size: -
V: TRBV5-5
length: 15
D: TRBD1
J: TRBJ2-7
DNA: TGTGCCAGCAGCTTGCGAGACAGGGATGCTCGGCAGCAGTACTTC
CDR3: CASSLRDRDARQQYF

size: few
V: TRBV20-1
length: 10
D: -
J: TRBJ1-2
DNA: TGCAGTGCTAGAGATCGAGGCTACACCTTC
CDR3: CSARDRGYTF

size: -
V: TRBV2
length: 16
D: TRBD2
J: TRBJ2-3
DNA: TGTGCCAGCAGGGGGCTAGCGGGAGACCCGACAGATACGCAGTATTTT
CDR3: CASRGLAGDPTDTQYF

size: -
V: TRBV14
length: 11
D: -
J: TRBJ1-2
DNA: TGTGCCAGCAGCAACAGGGATGGCTACACCTTC
CDR3: CASSNRDGYTF

size: once
V: TRBV27
length: 17
D: TRBD2
J: TRBJ2-1
DNA: TGTGCCAGCAGTTTAGAGCGCCTAGCGGGACCCTACAATGAGCAGTTCTTC
CDR3: CASSLERLAGPYNEQFF

size: -
V: TRBV2
length: 13
D: -
J: TRBJ2-7
DNA: TGTGCCAGCCAATTGGGACCGATCTACGAGCAGTACTTC
CDR3: CASQLGPIYEQYF

size: few
V: TRBV29-1
length: 13
D: -
J: TRBJ2-7
DNA: TGCAGCGTCTCCCAGGGGATTGGGGTGGAGCAGTACTTC
CDR3: CSVSQGIGVEQYF